This entry describes one T cell receptor (beta chain). Its antigen remains unidentified. Sorted naive CD8 T cells were those defined as CD8+CD4-CCR7+CD45RA+. For bulk TCR libraries, previously described methods and listed TCR primers were used. TCRdb processed the PCR reads anew with MiXCR; each CDR3 protein has one entry. The sample carries 400,000 to 600,000 distinct CDR3 sequences, 25% recorded once. This sample was taken from a study of molecular identifiers for immune sequencing clone quantification. Across the whole study: Replicate experiments took RNA from about 20,000 or 100,000 naive CD8 cells, divided it five ways and sequenced four. Study-level findings and limits: Reports indicate spiked Jurkat TCR RNA from one cell could be found among approximately 1 million naive cells.

The CDR3 has 14 amino acids. In germline, CDR1 is MNHEY, CDR2 SMNVEV (reference sequence). Trimming removed 3 bases at V and 8 bases at J, with 16 bases between. The sequencing sample was made of naive CD8+ T cells from blood, with Jurkat cell RNA spiked in. Subset in this sample: FACS-sorted CD8+CD4-CCR7+CD45RA+ naive T cells. The V gene is TRBV27, the J gene TRBJ1-2, with D possibly TRBD1 on 6 matching bases. The clonotype was recovered from a human donor in good health. Some libraries in this study had Jurkat cell RNA spiked in. In DNA, the CDR3 is TGTGCCAGCAGTTTTAGTGCAGGGGAGATCGGCTACACCTTC. This gives the protein CASSFSAGEIGYTF.